This is a list of T cell receptor beta chains from one sample in a study of cytomegalovirus exposure and HLA in healthy donors. This table comes from immunoSEQ multiplex PCR, and its TCRdb copy is limited to in-frame clones, with some not included. This sample yields under 110,000 clones, of which approximately 80% are seen a single time; 3.6% belongs to the top ten. Sample: PBMCs. The source of these receptors is a man in his sixties in good health and CMV-seronegative. Both conserved end residues are part of each CDR3. Each record gives: D gene, clone size, J gene, V gene, CDR3 protein, CDR3 DNA. A D gene is named only where the DNA matches it firmly. A row's size may be missing; if present it is once, few, many or a size class.

d_gene: .
abundance: .
j_gene: TRBJ2-5
v_gene: TRBV5-1
CDR3aa: CASSPVGAQETQYF
CDR3nt: TGCGCCAGCAGCCCAGTGGGGGCCCAGGAGACCCAGTACTTC

d_gene: TRBD2
abundance: .
j_gene: TRBJ2-3
v_gene: TRBV2
CDR3aa: CASSEVTSGVDTQYF
CDR3nt: TGTGCCAGCAGTGAAGTGACTAGCGGGGTTGATACGCAGTATTTT

d_gene: .
abundance: .
j_gene: TRBJ1-5
v_gene: TRBV6-5
CDR3aa: CASSYSADQPQHF
CDR3nt: TGTGCCAGCAGTTATAGTGCGGATCAGCCCCAGCATTTT

d_gene: TRBD2
abundance: .
j_gene: TRBJ2-1
v_gene: TRBV7-2
CDR3aa: CASSSLGLAGSNEQFF
CDR3nt: TGTGCCAGCAGCTCCTTAGGACTAGCGGGGAGCAATGAGCAGTTCTTC

d_gene: .
abundance: once
j_gene: TRBJ1-2
v_gene: TRBV18
CDR3aa: CASSPTGGYVGYTF
CDR3nt: TGTGCCAGCTCACCTACGGGAGGGTATGTGGGCTACACCTTC

d_gene: TRBD1
abundance: .
j_gene: TRBJ1-1
v_gene: TRBV28
CDR3aa: CASRGTGINVVFF
CDR3nt: TGTGCCAGCAGGGGGACAGGCATAAATGTTGTTTTCTTT

d_gene: .
abundance: few
j_gene: TRBJ1-4
v_gene: TRBV5-4
CDR3aa: CASSLGRTNEKLFF
CDR3nt: TGTGCCAGCAGCTTGGGTAGAACTAATGAAAAACTGTTTTTT

d_gene: .
abundance: few
j_gene: TRBJ2-1
v_gene: TRBV7-2
CDR3aa: CASSSRWSSYNEQFF
CDR3nt: TGTGCCAGCAGCTCCCGATGGAGCTCCTACAATGAGCAGTTCTTC

d_gene: .
abundance: .
j_gene: TRBJ2-3
v_gene: TRBV4-3
CDR3aa: CASSPEKWERATDTQYF
CDR3nt: TGCGCCAGCAGCCCCGAAAAGTGGGAGCGGGCCACAGATACGCAGTATTTT

d_gene: .
abundance: .
j_gene: TRBJ1-5
v_gene: TRBV7-8
CDR3aa: CASSLGGTGPQHF
CDR3nt: TGTGCCAGCAGCTTAGGGGGTACAGGGCCCCAGCATTTT

d_gene: TRBD1
abundance: .
j_gene: TRBJ2-2
v_gene: TRBV9
CDR3aa: CASSVERGRSTGELFF
CDR3nt: TGTGCCAGCAGCGTAGAGAGGGGGCGGAGCACCGGGGAGCTGTTTTTT

d_gene: TRBD1
abundance: .
j_gene: TRBJ2-7
v_gene: TRBV7-9
CDR3aa: CASSHFPGQGPSSYEQYF
CDR3nt: TGTGCCAGCAGCCATTTCCCGGGACAGGGCCCAAGCTCCTACGAGCAGTACTTC

d_gene: .
abundance: .
j_gene: TRBJ2-5
v_gene: TRBV7-9
CDR3aa: CASSFGVQETQYF
CDR3nt: TGTGCCAGCAGCTTCGGGGTTCAAGAGACCCAGTACTTC

d_gene: .
abundance: .
j_gene: TRBJ2-3
v_gene: TRBV19
CDR3aa: CASSIRDTQYF
CDR3nt: TGTGCCAGTAGTATCCGGGATACGCAGTATTTT

d_gene: .
abundance: once
j_gene: TRBJ1-2
v_gene: TRBV7-9
CDR3aa: CASSLVGLYGYTF
CDR3nt: TGTGCCAGCAGCTTAGTTGGCCTTTATGGCTACACCTTC

d_gene: .
abundance: .
j_gene: TRBJ2-3
v_gene: TRBV4-2
CDR3aa: CASSQDYRTELTDTQYF
CDR3nt: TGTGCCAGCAGCCAAGATTACCGGACAGAACTCACAGATACGCAGTATTTT

d_gene: .
abundance: .
j_gene: TRBJ1-3
v_gene: TRBV18
CDR3aa: CASSTRGRDSGNTIYF
CDR3nt: TGTGCCAGCTCAACGCGTGGACGGGACTCTGGAAACACCATATATTTT